The clone carrying this TCR beta chain is labeled as large. Antigen unknown. TRBV12-4/TRBJ1-2 clonotypes were amplified with adaptor-ligated barcode primers. TCRdb re-derived calls from the multiplex PCR reads in MiXCR, one entry per CDR3 protein. The repertoire has about 1,000 distinct CDR3 sequences, about 3% of them found once; the top ten carry 30% to 35%. Cells sorted as Tregs were CD4+, CD25+ and CD127-/low. The CDR3 runs to 14 residues. The V gene lost 4 bases and the J gene lost 7 bases, with 16 bases spanning the gap. Findings and caveats of the study: Tumor Tregs overlapped most with tumor, then blood, naive CD4+ cells. Naive CD4+ cells shared approximately 14% of tumor Treg sequences. Tumor memory CD4+ T cell TCR gene usage was found to cluster with blood and lymph node memory CD4+ cells and with lymph node naive CD4+ cells.

This receptor was identified in a female donor with breast cancer. The chain couples TRBV12-3 or TRBV12-4 to TRBJ1-2; D perhaps matches TRBD1 (5 bases). Sequenced sample: Tregs sorted from blood. DNA for the CDR3: TGTGCCAGCAGTTCGGTAGGAGGGGTAGGTGGCTACACCTTC. It codes for CASSSVGGVGGYTF.